This is a list of T cell receptor beta chains from one sample in a study of T cells after yellow fever vaccination. TCRdb used MiXCR to reprocess the 5' RACE reads, holding one entry per CDR3 protein. The sample contains 250,000 to 300,000 distinct CDR3 sequences, around 5.3% of which appear only once. The sequencing here drew on CD4+ T cells sorted from PBMCs, taken on the day of the yellow fever booster vaccination. The receptors come from a man aged 18 to 29 who received the YFV17D yellow fever vaccine. Both conserved end residues are part of each CDR3. Fields, in order: V gene, J gene, clone size, D gene, CDR3 protein, CDR3 DNA. D genes are given only for firm matches. Only some rows state a clone size, as once, few, many or a class for expanded clones.

V gene: TRBV10-3
J gene: TRBJ1-5
clone size: -
D gene: -
CDR3 protein: CATGGESNQPQHF
CDR3 DNA: TGTGCCACCGGCGGGGAGTCCAATCAGCCCCAGCATTTT

V gene: TRBV7-2
J gene: TRBJ2-5
clone size: -
D gene: TRBD1
CDR3 protein: CASSRDRGKQETQYF
CDR3 DNA: TGTGCCAGCAGCCGCGACAGGGGGAAACAAGAGACCCAGTACTTC

V gene: TRBV29-1
J gene: TRBJ1-1
clone size: few
D gene: -
CDR3 protein: CSVGQLNTEAFF
CDR3 DNA: TGCAGCGTTGGACAGCTCAACACTGAAGCTTTCTTT

V gene: TRBV5-4
J gene: TRBJ2-3
clone size: many
D gene: -
CDR3 protein: CASSRQNTQYF
CDR3 DNA: TGTGCCAGCAGCCGTCAGAATACGCAGTATTTT

V gene: TRBV12-3/TRBV12-4
J gene: TRBJ2-1
clone size: -
D gene: -
CDR3 protein: CASTVGAFPYNEQFF
CDR3 DNA: TGTGCCAGCACCGTGGGGGCTTTCCCCTACAATGAGCAGTTCTTC

V gene: TRBV5-4
J gene: TRBJ1-4
clone size: many
D gene: -
CDR3 protein: CASSSGQNNEKLFF
CDR3 DNA: TGTGCCAGCAGCTCGGGACAAAATAATGAAAAACTGTTTTTT

V gene: TRBV7-2
J gene: TRBJ1-4
clone size: many
D gene: -
CDR3 protein: CASSRPGGGEKLFF
CDR3 DNA: TGTGCCAGCAGCCGTCCGGGGGGCGGTGAAAAACTGTTTTTT

V gene: TRBV20-1
J gene: TRBJ2-5
clone size: many
D gene: -
CDR3 protein: CSARGLRETQYF
CDR3 DNA: TGCAGTGCCAGAGGGCTCCGGGAGACCCAGTACTTC

V gene: TRBV5-4
J gene: TRBJ1-2
clone size: once
D gene: TRBD1
CDR3 protein: CASSPPGQGYGSTF
CDR3 DNA: TGTGCCAGCAGCCCCCCGGGACAGGGTTATGGTTCCACCTTC

V gene: TRBV5-1
J gene: TRBJ2-5
clone size: -
D gene: TRBD2
CDR3 protein: CASRAMTSGVETQYF
CDR3 DNA: TGCGCCAGCAGGGCGATGACTAGCGGGGTAGAGACCCAGTACTTC

V gene: TRBV12-3/TRBV12-4
J gene: TRBJ2-4
clone size: few
D gene: -
CDR3 protein: CASSLQGRTHF
CDR3 DNA: TGTGCCAGCAGTTTACAGGGGAGGACGCACTTC

V gene: TRBV20-1
J gene: TRBJ2-3
clone size: many
D gene: -
CDR3 protein: CSASSLSWSTDTQYF
CDR3 DNA: TGCAGTGCTAGCTCCCTCTCCTGGAGCACAGATACGCAGTATTTT

V gene: TRBV7-2
J gene: TRBJ1-5
clone size: many
D gene: -
CDR3 protein: CASSLAAVYNQPQHF
CDR3 DNA: TGTGCCAGCAGCTTAGCGGCCGTTTACAATCAGCCCCAGCATTTT

V gene: TRBV10-3
J gene: TRBJ2-3
clone size: many
D gene: -
CDR3 protein: CAISESYRRGSGGTDTQYF
CDR3 DNA: TGTGCCATCAGTGAGTCTTATCGGAGGGGGTCCGGTGGCACAGATACGCAGTATTTT

V gene: TRBV20-1
J gene: TRBJ2-3
clone size: -
D gene: TRBD2
CDR3 protein: CSARDWRGGSEIFSTQYF
CDR3 DNA: TGCAGTGCTAGAGATTGGCGGGGGGGCTCCGAAATTTTCAGTACGCAGTATTTT

V gene: TRBV19
J gene: TRBJ1-5
clone size: -
D gene: TRBD1
CDR3 protein: CASSMGTGKSGQPQHF
CDR3 DNA: TGTGCCAGTAGTATGGGGACAGGGAAAAGCGGACAGCCCCAGCATTTT

V gene: TRBV10-3
J gene: TRBJ2-3
clone size: -
D gene: -
CDR3 protein: CAIGRDSSDTQYF
CDR3 DNA: TGTGCCATCGGCCGGGACTCCTCAGATACGCAGTATTTT

V gene: TRBV28
J gene: TRBJ1-2
clone size: many
D gene: -
CDR3 protein: CASSFGQLYGYTF
CDR3 DNA: TGTGCCAGCAGTTTCGGGCAGCTTTATGGCTACACCTTC

V gene: TRBV9
J gene: TRBJ2-5
clone size: many
D gene: TRBD2
CDR3 protein: CASSVGGGAWETQYF
CDR3 DNA: TGTGCCAGCAGCGTAGGCGGGGGGGCCTGGGAGACCCAGTACTTC

V gene: TRBV3-1
J gene: TRBJ2-5
clone size: -
D gene: -
CDR3 protein: CASSHWGQETQYF
CDR3 DNA: TGTGCCAGCAGCCATTGGGGCCAAGAGACCCAGTACTTC

V gene: TRBV2
J gene: TRBJ1-1
clone size: few
D gene: -
CDR3 protein: CASSARGDSEAFF
CDR3 DNA: TGTGCCAGCAGTGCACGGGGTGATTCTGAAGCTTTCTTT

V gene: TRBV20-1
J gene: TRBJ1-2
clone size: -
D gene: -
CDR3 protein: CSARETINYGYTF
CDR3 DNA: TGCAGTGCTAGAGAGACCATAAACTATGGCTACACCTTC

V gene: TRBV28
J gene: TRBJ2-2
clone size: many
D gene: -
CDR3 protein: CASSPPPTGRTYTGELFF
CDR3 DNA: TGTGCCAGCAGTCCCCCCCCGACTGGCCGTACCTACACCGGGGAGCTGTTTTTT

V gene: TRBV7-2
J gene: TRBJ1-3
clone size: -
D gene: -
CDR3 protein: CASSIGGGNTIYF
CDR3 DNA: TGTGCCAGCAGCATCGGGGGGGGAAACACCATATATTTT

V gene: TRBV10-3
J gene: TRBJ2-3
clone size: many
D gene: TRBD2
CDR3 protein: CAISEGLAATQYF
CDR3 DNA: TGTGCCATCAGTGAGGGACTAGCGGCGACGCAGTATTTT

V gene: TRBV12-3/TRBV12-4
J gene: TRBJ1-2
clone size: few
D gene: -
CDR3 protein: CASKRDLHYGYTF
CDR3 DNA: TGTGCCAGCAAGAGGGATCTCCACTATGGCTACACCTTC

V gene: TRBV7-3
J gene: TRBJ2-7
clone size: -
D gene: -
CDR3 protein: CASSLLPYYEQYF
CDR3 DNA: TGTGCCAGCAGCCTCCTACCCTACTACGAGCAGTACTTC

V gene: TRBV12-3/TRBV12-4
J gene: TRBJ2-3
clone size: few
D gene: -
CDR3 protein: CASRTSGVDTQYF
CDR3 DNA: TGTGCCAGCAGGACGTCCGGGGTGGATACGCAGTATTTT

V gene: TRBV7-8
J gene: TRBJ2-3
clone size: -
D gene: -
CDR3 protein: CASSIQGASVDTQYF
CDR3 DNA: TGTGCCAGCAGTATACAAGGGGCGTCGGTGGATACGCAGTATTTT

V gene: TRBV7-9
J gene: TRBJ1-1
clone size: many
D gene: -
CDR3 protein: CASSLERATEAFF
CDR3 DNA: TGTGCCAGCAGCTTAGAGAGAGCCACTGAAGCTTTCTTT

V gene: TRBV5-8
J gene: TRBJ1-5
clone size: many
D gene: TRBD1
CDR3 protein: CASSLGDRVQPQHF
CDR3 DNA: TGTGCCAGCAGCTTGGGCGACAGGGTCCAGCCCCAGCATTTT

V gene: TRBV7-9
J gene: TRBJ1-4
clone size: -
D gene: -
CDR3 protein: CASSSGVNLGKLFF
CDR3 DNA: TGTGCCAGCAGCTCCGGGGTTAACTTAGGGAAACTGTTTTTT

V gene: TRBV5-1
J gene: TRBJ1-1
clone size: few
D gene: -
CDR3 protein: CASSPAGFDTEAFF
CDR3 DNA: TGCGCCAGCAGTCCAGCGGGTTTCGACACTGAAGCTTTCTTT

V gene: TRBV20-1
J gene: TRBJ2-7
clone size: few
D gene: -
CDR3 protein: CSVYDSSYEQYF
CDR3 DNA: TGCAGCGTTTATGACAGCTCCTACGAGCAGTACTTC

V gene: TRBV20-1
J gene: TRBJ2-1
clone size: many
D gene: -
CDR3 protein: CSARDGGYEQFF
CDR3 DNA: TGCAGTGCTAGAGATGGGGGGTATGAGCAGTTCTTC

V gene: TRBV9
J gene: TRBJ1-2
clone size: -
D gene: -
CDR3 protein: CASSLSTQPYGYTF
CDR3 DNA: TGTGCCAGCAGCCTCTCCACGCAACCTTATGGCTACACCTTC

V gene: TRBV20-1
J gene: TRBJ1-3
clone size: few
D gene: -
CDR3 protein: CSAREGPNTIYF
CDR3 DNA: TGCAGTGCTAGAGAAGGGCCGAACACCATATATTTT

V gene: TRBV20-1
J gene: TRBJ1-1
clone size: -
D gene: -
CDR3 protein: CSARDVKNTEAFF
CDR3 DNA: TGCAGTGCTAGAGACGTGAAGAACACTGAAGCTTTCTTT

V gene: TRBV28
J gene: TRBJ2-1
clone size: -
D gene: TRBD2
CDR3 protein: CASRPWRGGREQFF
CDR3 DNA: TGTGCCAGCAGACCCTGGCGGGGGGGCCGGGAGCAGTTCTTC

V gene: TRBV7-9
J gene: TRBJ1-1
clone size: -
D gene: -
CDR3 protein: CASSLGGPTEAFF
CDR3 DNA: TGTGCCAGCAGCTTGGGGGGGCCCACTGAAGCTTTCTTT

V gene: TRBV6-2/TRBV6-3
J gene: TRBJ2-2
clone size: -
D gene: -
CDR3 protein: CASSYVGDPGELFF
CDR3 DNA: TGTGCCAGCAGTTACGTTGGGGACCCCGGGGAGCTGTTTTTT

V gene: TRBV2
J gene: TRBJ1-2
clone size: many
D gene: -
CDR3 protein: CATTDVGRGYTF
CDR3 DNA: TGTGCCACTACGGACGTCGGTCGTGGCTACACCTTC

V gene: TRBV6-5
J gene: TRBJ2-6
clone size: many
D gene: -
CDR3 protein: CASSRSDSGANVLTF
CDR3 DNA: TGTGCCAGCAGTCGATCAGACTCTGGGGCCAACGTCCTGACTTTC

V gene: TRBV7-6
J gene: TRBJ1-6
clone size: few
D gene: TRBD1
CDR3 protein: CASSLGTGGFSPLHF
CDR3 DNA: TGTGCCAGCAGCTTGGGGACAGGGGGTTTTTCACCCCTCCACTTT

V gene: TRBV20-1
J gene: TRBJ2-3
clone size: -
D gene: TRBD1
CDR3 protein: CSARDSRGPTDTQYF
CDR3 DNA: TGCAGTGCTAGAGATTCGAGGGGGCCTACAGATACGCAGTATTTT

V gene: TRBV20-1
J gene: TRBJ1-4
clone size: -
D gene: -
CDR3 protein: CSARDLTADNEKLFF
CDR3 DNA: TGCAGTGCTAGAGATCTTACAGCAGATAATGAAAAACTGTTTTTT